This T cell receptor (beta chain) was documented in a study of OX40 agonist ivuxolimab in advanced cancers. Turning to the study itself: Patient treatment consisted of intravenous ivuxolimab administration every 2 weeks at 0.01 to 10 mg/kg. Study-wide results and caveats: On average, a greater number of expanded clones characterised CD8+ T cells relative to CD4+. Certain nonresponders likewise exhibited a low normalized T-cell clonal expansion. Clonal expansion was seen in CD4+ and CD8+ blood T cells by week 6 at 0.1 to 3.0 mg/kg.

Details on this clone: What it binds is unknown.

The data were produced by immunoSEQ multiplex PCR, yet TCRdb's version contains in-frame clones alone and is incomplete. The sample comprises tens of thousands of clones, approximately 85% of which are singletons, and approximately 2.3% rests with the top ten. V was cut by 9 bases and J by 4 bases, with 18 bases left in between. In germline, CDR1 is MNHNY, CDR2 SVGAGI (reference sequence). The CDR3 consists of 14 residues. The chain has TRBV6-6 and TRBJ1-1; weak D call: TRBD1 (6 bases). This receptor was taken from an adult with an advanced solid tumor such as melanoma, head and neck, liver or kidney cancer. This specimen consisted of CD4+ or CD8+ T cells sorted from blood, obtained in a trial of the OX40 agonist ivuxolimab. In DNA, the CDR3 is TGTGCCAGTACGCCCACAGGGTTTAGCACTGAAGCTTTCTTT. It is translated as CASTPTGFSTEAFF.